Listed below are T cell receptor beta chains from one sample, sequenced in a study of response to subunit inactivated influenza vaccine. A single record per CDR3 protein comes from TCRdb applying MiXCR to the RT-PCR reads. The repertoire holds 500,000 to 650,000 distinct CDR3 sequences, approximately 7.6% seen once, with around 13% in the top ten. Here the sequenced sample was PBMCs from blood, taken about 24 months after vaccination. Every receptor here comes from a man between 50 and 75 years old who received an inactivated influenza vaccine. Each CDR3 is given without its conserved first and last residue.

TRBJ1-3 | TRBV7-9 | ASSSQGTGNTIY
TRBJ1-5 | TRBV15 | ATSRGQAINQPQH
TRBJ1-5 | TRBV10-3 | AISDSAREDQPQH
TRBJ2-2 | TRBV20-1 | SANGVLDTGELF
TRBJ2-2 | TRBV15 | ATSIPGLAGAPGTGELF
TRBJ2-2 | TRBV27 | ASSWGLVQTGELF
TRBJ2-5 | TRBV29-1 | SVRKKREAETQY
TRBJ1-5 | TRBV18 | ASSPPLGTGKWPQQ
TRBJ2-7 | TRBV3-1 | ASSQEWTGNYEQY
TRBJ1-4 | TRBV20-1 | SAQMTGTEKLF
TRBJ2-3 | TRBV20-1 | SARDRVAGGLKDTQY
TRBJ2-7 | TRBV5-1 | ASSLPGTSIREQY
TRBJ2-5 | TRBV27 | ASSLLGLAGTAQETQY
TRBJ2-7 | TRBV10-3 | AISESTSPPHEQY
TRBJ2-2 | TRBV7-6 | ASSLNPGQRISLNTGELF
TRBJ2-5 | TRBV10-3 | AISEGTGRTKSPQY
TRBJ2-7 | TRBV5-1 | ASSSDSYEQY
TRBJ1-1 | TRBV5-1 | ASSRGQRNTEAF
TRBJ2-2 | TRBV9 | ASSAGLATYGELF
TRBJ1-5 | TRBV27 | ASSFAGSRSNQPQH
TRBJ2-3 | TRBV5-1 | ASRRTSDTRHTQY
TRBJ2-7 | TRBV2 | ASSQQGAAEQY
TRBJ2-5 | TRBV7-2 | ASRYRGEEGETQY
TRBJ1-1 | TRBV3-1 | ASSSTQETEAF
TRBJ1-1 | TRBV6-1 | ASTHRQGITEAF
TRBJ2-2 | TRBV5-1 | ASSWGQIPTGELF
TRBJ2-2 | TRBV5-1 | ASSLEGTGELF
TRBJ1-2 | TRBV20-1 | SARDGTGTVGYGYT
TRBJ1-2 | TRBV27 | ASSATGGAGYT
TRBJ2-3 | TRBV5-1 | ASSSLTGQADTQY
TRBJ2-1 | TRBV20-1 | SASRGVRYNEQF
TRBJ2-2 | TRBV15 | ATSRDTGELF
TRBJ2-7 | TRBV2 | ASSTGTGSYEQY
TRBJ2-5 | TRBV3-1 | ASGLWETQY
TRBJ2-5 | TRBV3-1 | ASSQIVSRRETQY